Shown below are 28 T cell receptor beta chains from a single sample sequenced in a study of sequential checkpoint blockade in melanoma. Specified treatment: randomized to nivolumab then ipilimumab (arm A) or the reverse (arm B). Sequenced by immunoSEQ multiplex PCR; TCRdb stores in-frame clones only, minus some. Here the sample spans 15,000 to 20,000 clones, just over 70% being singletons. The sample in question was CD8+ T cells sorted from blood (inferred from file names), obtained from a patient given nivolumab and ipilimumab in sequence. The receptors originated from a human donor with melanoma.

V and J are TRBV28 and TRBJ2-7, with D perhaps TRBD2 (6 bases). CDR3 size: 12 residues. Germline CDR1 and CDR2: MDHEN and SYDVKM. Trimming removed 3 bases at V and 4 bases at J, with 7 bases between. CDR3 bases: TGTGCCAGCAGTTTGACTAGGTACGAGCAGTACTTC. It yields the protein CASSLTRYEQYF.

This clone ranks as medium-sized (0.01 to 0.1%). This chain links TRBV5-5 with TRBJ1-1; 7 positions agree with TRBD1. This CDR3 is built from 14 residues. V lost 0 bases to trimming and J lost 5 bases; unmatched junction nucleotides: 4. Germline CDR1 is SGHKS and CDR2 is YYEKEE (reference sequence). Here the CDR3 reads CASSLVQGSTEAFF. The CDR3 DNA reads as TGTGCCAGCAGCTTGGTACAGGGGAGTACTGAAGCTTTCTTT.

This clone ranks as large. V gene TRBV6-5 combines with J gene TRBJ1-5; maybe TRBD1 (5 bases). CDR1 MNHEY and CDR2 SVGAGI come from the germline V gene. This CDR3 spans 13 amino acids. V lost 0 bases to trimming and J lost 6 bases, with 6 bases between them. CDR3 loop: CASSYSGVQPQHF. CDR3 in DNA: TGTGCCAGCAGTTACTCAGGGGTTCAGCCCCAGCATTTT.

V and J are TRBV7-6 and TRBJ1-1; perhaps TRBD1 as D (5 bases). Between the trimmed V and J ends, which lost 0 bases and 4 bases, there was a span of 12 bases. Germline values: CDR1 SGHVS, CDR2 FNYEAQ. The CDR3 spans 15 residues. The CDR3 nucleotides read TGTGCCAGCAGCTTAGCCGGGGGAGTGGGCACTGAAGCTTTCTTT. Translating it yields CASSLAGGVGTEAFF.

Written as DNA, the CDR3 is TGTGCCAGCAGCGGCACAGGGGTGGATGAAAAACTGTTTTTT. It yields the protein CASSGTGVDEKLFF. This chain links TRBV9 with TRBJ1-4, with TRBD1 identical over 7 bases. V dropped 3 bases and J dropped 6; count of bases not matched to a gene: 5. The germline gives CDR1 SGDLS, CDR2 YYNGEE. The CDR3 has 14 residues.

This chain uses TRBV10-2 with TRBJ2-7; perhaps TRBD2 as D (6 bases). The V gene lost 7 bases and the J gene lost 3 bases, with 7 bases spanning the gap. The CDR3 is 11 residues long. Germline V gene sequence: CDR1 WSHSY, CDR2 SAAADI. Here the CDR3 reads CASMGGYEQYF. The DNA of the CDR3 is TGCGCCAGCATGGGGGGCTACGAGCAGTACTTC.

V usage is TRBV5-4 and J usage is TRBJ2-3, with 7 bases identical to TRBD2. The CDR3 spans 18 residues. The germline gives CDR1 SGHNT, CDR2 YYREEE (reference sequence). V dropped 0 bases and J dropped 0; count of bases not matched to a gene: 10. CDR3 coding DNA: TGTGCCAGCAGCTTGGAATTTTGGGGGGGGATTAGCACAGATACGCAGTATTTT. Amino acid sequence: CASSLEFWGGISTDTQYF.

This chain uses TRBV2 with TRBJ2-7; a possible D gene is TRBD2 (5 bases). Trimming cost V 8 bases and J 6 bases, with 20 bases left between them. There are 14 residues in the CDR3. The V gene's germline CDR1 is SNHLY and CDR2 FYNNEI. CDR3 in amino acids: CASSNPEESFEQYF. CDR3 in DNA: TGTGCCAGCTCTAACCCGGAGGAGAGTTTCGAGCAGTACTTC.

In this sample, this clone turned up a few times. The V call is TRBV12-2, the J call TRBJ1-2; the DNA was not used to check the table's D call, TRBD1. TRBV12-2 is annotated as a pseudogene. The CDR3 covers 13 residues. The CDR3, as DNA: TGTGCCAGCAGCCCTGTGTGGGCCTATGGCTACACCTTC. This sequence encodes CASSPVWAYGYTF.

In its sample, this clone is medium-sized. This sequence joins TRBV10-3 and TRBJ1-5; D might be TRBD1 (5 bases). Trimming cost V 0 bases and J 7 bases, with 10 bases left between them. From germline, CDR1 is ENHRY and CDR2 SYGVKD. The CDR3 runs 14 residues. CDR3 sequence reads: CAISESGGDQPQHF. CDR3 DNA: TGTGCCATCAGTGAGTCGGGAGGGGACCAGCCCCAGCATTTT.

V gene TRBV9 combines with J gene TRBJ2-2; TRBD2 aligns across 9 bases. Germline V gives CDR1 SGDLS, CDR2 YYNGEE. CDR3 size: 17 residues. The V segment lost 3 bases and the J segment 1 base; nucleotides outside the gene matches: 7. This CDR3 reads CASSGSGSFGNTGELFF. The CDR3 DNA is TGTGCCAGCAGCGGTAGCGGGAGCTTCGGGAACACCGGGGAGCTGTTTTTT. Complete variable domain (other parts from reference TRBV9 and TRBJ2-2): DSGVTQTPKHLITATGQRVTLRCSPRSGDLSVYWYQQSLDQGLQFLIQYYNGEERAKGNILERFSAQQFPDLHSELNLSSLELGDSALYFCASSGSGSFGNTGELFFGEGSRLTVL.

The chain joins TRBV19 to TRBJ2-3, with D tentatively TRBD1 (5 bases). CDR3 size: 16 residues. Germline V gene data show CDR1 as LNHDA and CDR2 as SQIVND (reference sequence). Trimming shortened V by 3 bases and J by 5 bases, and 18 bases separated the two germline ends. For the CDR3, the DNA is TGTGCCAGTAGTATTTTCTCCCGGCAGGGCCAAGATACGCAGTATTTT. Protein sequence: CASSIFSRQGQDTQYF.

CDR3 residues: CASSQDRTAEGYTF. The CDR3 DNA is TGTGCCAGCAGCCAAGATAGGACAGCGGAAGGCTACACCTTC. The chain couples TRBV4-2 to TRBJ1-2; TRBD1 might be the D (6 bases). The V gene's germline CDR1 is LGHNA and CDR2 YNFKEQ. The CDR3 contains 14 residues. Trimming shortened V by 0 bases and J by 8 bases, and 13 bases separated the two germline ends.

The J gene is TRBJ2-3, the V gene TRBV30; 10 bases map to TRBD2. Trimming at V came to 1 base and at J to 1 base, leaving 20 bases not matched to a gene. CDR1 and CDR2 from the germline V gene are GTSNPN and SVGIG (reference sequence). CDR3 length: 21 amino acids. CDR3 in amino acids: CAWSDPLAGAGGMWGTDTQYF. The CDR3 DNA is TGTGCCTGGAGTGACCCCCTAGCGGGAGCGGGGGGGATGTGGGGCACAGATACGCAGTATTTT.

The gene calls are TRBV6-1 and TRBJ2-7; 9 bases match TRBD1. The CDR3 runs 13 residues. Germline CDR1 MNHNS, CDR2 SASEGT. V was pared by 5 bases and J by 3 bases, with 2 bases of the junction left unmatched. CDR3 region: CASSQTGGYEQYF. The CDR3 region has the DNA TGTGCCAGCAGTCAGACAGGGGGCTACGAGCAGTACTTC.

The rearrangement links TRBV27 to TRBJ2-5; 7 positions match TRBD1. The J call is doubtful: the DNA matches TRBJ2-7 better. The CDR3 length is 14 residues. Germline CDR1 MNHEY, CDR2 SMNVEV (reference sequence). CDR3 residues: CASSTRQTGYEQYF. The CDR3 DNA sequence: TGTGCCAGCAGTACCCGACAGACAGGGTACGAGCAGTACTTC.

The chain combines TRBV4-3 with TRBJ2-1; possible D gene TRBD2, 5 bases. The CDR3 length is 15 residues. V was cut by 2 bases and J by 2 bases, with 10 bases left in between. In germline, CDR1 is LGHNA, CDR2 YSLEER. The CDR3 protein is CASSQRSSPYNEQFF. In DNA form, the CDR3 reads TGCGCCAGCAGCCAAAGGTCTAGCCCCTACAATGAGCAGTTCTTC.

This chain joins TRBV4-1 and TRBJ2-1, with TRBD2 identical over 7 bases. Germline V gives CDR1 MGHRA, CDR2 YSYEKL. Trimming cost V 4 bases and J 7 bases; bases outside gene matches: 4. The CDR3 has 13 residues. The CDR3 sequence: CASSRGGDNEQFF. The CDR3 DNA follows: TGCGCCAGCAGCCGGGGGGGGGATAATGAGCAGTTCTTC.

This clone was seen more than once but under ten times. This chain connects TRBV5-5 to TRBJ2-7, with 8 bases matching TRBD1. This CDR3 is built from 15 residues. V lost 1 base and J lost 2; bases outside the gene matches: 5. Germline V gene data show CDR1 as SGHKS and CDR2 as YYEKEE (reference sequence). The CDR3 loop reads CASSLTGTGPYEQYF. CDR3 coding DNA: TGTGCCAGCAGCTTGACCGGGACAGGCCCCTACGAGCAGTACTTC.

This clone was found a few times. V usage is TRBV7-9 and J usage is TRBJ2-5; TRBD1 matches 8 bases. J lost 2 bases, V lost 5 bases, and 10 bases had no gene match. CDR1 and CDR2 (germline): SEHNR, FQNEAQ (reference sequence). This CDR3 spans 16 amino acids. CDR3 DNA: TGTGCCAGCAGCACCCTGTTACAGGGGGTGCAAGAGACCCAGTACTTC. It codes for CASSTLLQGVQETQYF.

This chain links TRBV30 with TRBJ1-6; perhaps TRBD1 as D (6 bases). There are 13 residues in the CDR3. Per germline, CDR1 GTSNPN and CDR2 SVGIG (reference sequence). Trimming stripped 2 bases from V and 10 bases from J, with 12 bases between. CDR3 nucleotides: TGTGCCTGGAGTTCCCAGGGGACGTCACCCCTCCACTTT. It codes for CAWSSQGTSPLHF.

This clone was picked up a small number of times. The V gene is TRBV7-9, the J gene TRBJ2-7, with D possibly matching TRBD2 (5 bases). The CDR3 sequence is 13 residues long. The germline CDR1 and CDR2 sequences are SEHNR and FQNEAQ (reference sequence). Trimming cost V 3 bases and J 3 bases, with 9 bases left between them. CDR3 bases: TGTGCCAGCAGCTTCGTCGGGGACTACGAGCAGTACTTC. This encodes CASSFVGDYEQYF.

The rearrangement joins TRBV11-2 to TRBJ2-1; 13 bases are shared with TRBD2. Germline values: CDR1 SGHAT, CDR2 FQNNGV. V was clipped by 4 bases and J by 5 bases; unmatched bases: 5. This CDR3 has 16 amino acids. The CDR3 sequence: CASSSVLAGGNNEQFF. Written as DNA, the CDR3 is TGTGCCAGCAGCTCAGTACTAGCGGGGGGGAACAATGAGCAGTTCTTC.

V is TRBV6-5 and J is TRBJ1-1; TRBD1 might be the D (6 bases). With 6 bases removed from V and 5 bases from J, the gap between germline ends came to 16 bases. From germline, CDR1 is MNHEY and CDR2 SVGAGI. The length of the CDR3 is 14 residues. CDR3 sequence: CASRAGGAGTEAFF. The CDR3 DNA reads as TGTGCCAGCAGAGCGGGGGGCGCGGGAACTGAAGCTTTCTTT.

This chain connects TRBV19 to TRBJ1-4; possibly TRBD1 for D (6 bases). V was shortened by 4 bases and J by 3 bases, with 15 bases between the two germline ends. Germline values: CDR1 LNHDA, CDR2 SQIVND (reference sequence). This CDR3 has 16 residues. In DNA, the CDR3 is TGTGCCAGTAGTAAGCCGTTGGGGGCCTCTAATGAAAAACTGTTTTTT. Amino acid sequence: CASSKPLGASNEKLFF.

The gene calls are TRBV27 and TRBJ1-3; no firm D call. CDR3 length: 15 amino acids. Germline V gene data show CDR1 as MNHEY and CDR2 as SMNVEV (reference sequence). V lost 7 bases, J lost 1 base, and 14 bases lay in between. CDR3 nucleotides: TGTGCCAGCAAAGCAGGTCCGTTGTCTGGAAACACCATATATTTT. Amino acid sequence: CASKAGPLSGNTIYF.

The rearrangement joins TRBV10-3 to TRBJ2-7; 9 bases match TRBD2. The CDR3 consists of 15 residues. J was trimmed by 4 bases and V by 0 bases; bases with no gene match: 4. Germline CDR1 and CDR2: ENHRY and SYGVKD. CDR3 region: CAISESLAGHYEQYF. The CDR3 nucleotides are TGTGCCATCAGTGAGTCGCTAGCGGGGCATTACGAGCAGTACTTC.

This clone was detected only once. The chain is built from TRBV9 and TRBJ2-1; 10 nucleotides line up with TRBD2. Trimming cost V 1 base and J 5 bases; bases outside gene matches: 6. The CDR3 is made up of 16 amino acids. Per germline, CDR1 SGDLS and CDR2 YYNGEE. CDR3: CASSVQREGPHNEQFF. The CDR3 DNA sequence: TGTGCCAGCAGCGTACAGCGGGAGGGCCCCCACAATGAGCAGTTCTTC.